This T cell receptor beta chain was identified during a study of control samples from healthy donors and cancer patients. Sequenced by immunoSEQ multiplex PCR; TCRdb stores in-frame clones only, minus some. The sample contains roughly 190,000 clones, about 90% of which appear only once. The CDR3 runs to 14 residues. Germline V lookup: CDR1 MGHDK, CDR2 SYGVNS. V was pared by 1 base and J by 13 bases, with 14 bases between. The V and J genes are TRBV25-1 and TRBJ1-6; perhaps TRBD1 as D (5 bases). Material for sequencing was blood. This TCR derives from a young man in good health. The CDR3 DNA sequence: TGTGCCAGCAGTGAATTGAGGGACCGGGTTCCCCTCCACTTT. This gives the protein CASSELRDRVPLHF.